This is a list of T cell receptor beta chains from one sample in a study of shared clonotypes between healthy human individuals. The protocol was immunoSEQ multiplex PCR, while the TCRdb copy is restricted to in-frame clones and leaves out a portion. The sample lists under 600,000 clones; around three quarters were seen once. The source material was PBMCs. Receptors originate from a middle-aged woman in good health. Some clones in this sample may be carry-over from other donors' samples. Both conserved end residues are part of each CDR3. Each record gives: clone size, V gene, J gene, D gene, CDR3 DNA, CDR3 protein. A D gene is named only where the DNA matches it firmly. Where a row states a size, it is once, few, many or the class of an expanded clone; other rows omit it.

>once|TRBV7-9|TRBJ2-5|.
TGTGCCAGCAGCTCAAAGCAGGGGTCGTGGGAGACCCAGTACTTC
CASSSKQGSWETQYF
>.|TRBV4-1|TRBJ2-7|TRBD2
TGCGCCAGCAGCCAAGAGTCAAGTAGCGGGAGGATACACGAGCAGTACTTC
CASSQESSSGRIHEQYF
>.|TRBV4-2|TRBJ2-3|.
TGTGCCAGCAGCCAAACTGGCGGGATCAGCACAGATACGCAGTATTTT
CASSQTGGISTDTQYF
>.|TRBV5-1|TRBJ1-4|TRBD1
TGCGCCAGCAGCTTGGGACAGGGGGCTTCTAATGAAAAACTGTTTTTT
CASSLGQGASNEKLFF
>.|TRBV18|TRBJ2-5|.
TGTGCCAGCTCACCGGACAGCCAAGAGACCCAGTACTTC
CASSPDSQETQYF
>few|TRBV28|TRBJ1-2|.
TGTGCCAGCAGTTTTGTGCAGGGGCAGGACTATGGCTACACCTTC
CASSFVQGQDYGYTF
>.|TRBV2|TRBJ1-4|.
TGTGCCAGCAGGCCGGGGACTGCAACTAATGAAAAACTGTTTTTT
CASRPGTATNEKLFF
>.|TRBV30|TRBJ2-7|.
TGTGCCTACCGACAGGCCTACGAGCAGTACTTC
CAYRQAYEQYF
>.|TRBV28|TRBJ1-1|.
TGTGCCAGCAGCGAAGACAGATTCAACACTGAAGCTTTCTTT
CASSEDRFNTEAFF
>once|TRBV11-3|TRBJ2-2|.
TGTGCCAGCAGCCATAACTCTGGGTCGGGGGAGCTGTTTTTT
CASSHNSGSGELFF
>.|TRBV4-3|TRBJ2-2|TRBD2
TGCGCCAGCAGCCAAGCTACCTGGGGTAGCGGGAGGTTCGGGGAGCTGTTTTTT
CASSQATWGSGRFGELFF
>few|TRBV11-2|TRBJ2-1|.
TGTGCCAGCAGCTCCATCCTAGCGAGGAACTACAATGAGCAGTTCTTC
CASSSILARNYNEQFF
>.|TRBV28|TRBJ2-2|TRBD2
TGTGCCAGCAGCCCCATCGGGACTAGCACCGGGGAGCTGTTTTTT
CASSPIGTSTGELFF
>.|TRBV6-1|TRBJ2-6|.
TGTGCCAGCAATGACCCCCCAGACTCTGGGGCCAACGTCCTGACTTTC
CASNDPPDSGANVLTF
>.|TRBV4-3|TRBJ1-4|TRBD1
TGCGCCAGCAGCCTGGGGGGCAGGGGGGATGAAAAACTGTTTTTT
CASSLGGRGDEKLFF
>.|TRBV10-3|TRBJ2-2|TRBD1
TGTGCCATCAGGAATACCGGGACAGGACTTGCCGGGGAGCTGTTTTTT
CAIRNTGTGLAGELFF
>.|TRBV7-9|TRBJ2-1|.
TGTGCCAGCAGCCCAAGGACTGACCAGCAGTTCTTC
CASSPRTDQQFF
>.|TRBV19|TRBJ1-1|TRBD1
TGTGCCAGTAGTGCGGACAGGGGGCGAACTGAAGCTTTCTTT
CASSADRGRTEAFF
>.|TRBV5-1|TRBJ2-6|.
TGCGCCAGCAGCCTTGGGGTCCATAGTTCCGACTCTGGGGCCAACGTCCTGACTTTC
CASSLGVHSSDSGANVLTF
>once|TRBV10-3|TRBJ1-2|TRBD1
TGTGCCATCAGTGAGTCCACAGGGGGCGGTCATGGCTACACCTTC
CAISESTGGGHGYTF
>.|TRBV7-9|TRBJ2-1|.
TGTGCCAGCAGCCTGCAGGGAGTATCCTACAATGAGCAGTTCTTC
CASSLQGVSYNEQFF
>.|TRBV12-2|TRBJ2-1|.
TGTGCAAGTCGCTTCGAGCGGGAGGGGTACAATGAGCAGTTCTTC
CASRFEREGYNEQFF
>.|TRBV2|TRBJ2-1|.
TGTGCCAGCAGTGTTAGCAGGTCCTACAATGAGCAGTTCTTC
CASSVSRSYNEQFF
>.|TRBV7-2|TRBJ1-5|.
TGTGCCAGCAGCTTAGCTCGGGGGCAGAGCAATCAGCCCCAGCATTTT
CASSLARGQSNQPQHF
>.|TRBV2|TRBJ2-1|.
TGTGCCAGCAGTGTGGTGGGGCCTTCCTACAATGAGCAGTTCTTC
CASSVVGPSYNEQFF
>.|TRBV12-2|TRBJ2-7|.
TGTGCAAGTCGCTTAGCGCGAGCGGTCCTGAGCTCCTACGAGCAGTACTTC
CASRLARAVLSSYEQYF
>.|TRBV30|TRBJ2-3|.
TGTGCCTGGAGTGGGGGGCAGGGAGATACGCAGTATTTT
CAWSGGQGDTQYF
>.|TRBV6-5|TRBJ2-7|.
TGTGCCAGCAGTAAATATAAGGACAATTACGAGCAGTACTTC
CASSKYKDNYEQYF